This entry describes one T cell receptor (beta chain). Original analysis: It was from reference gene primer amplification that nucleated cell counts were estimated. The method was immunoSEQ multiplex PCR; TCRdb's version includes in-frame clones alone and lacks a portion of them. V and J calls and clone size are given by that table; D and trimming were obtained from the DNA. The sample has 110,000 or so clones; 88% are singletons. V lost 7 bases to trimming and J lost 7 bases, with 20 bases between them. Germline V gene data show CDR1 as SGHRS and CDR2 as YFSETQ. The CDR3 has 15 amino acids. This sample was taken from a study of blood T cell repertoires in COVID-19. Study background: Specimens from acute and convalescent COVID-19 originated in the United States, Italy and Spain.

Input material: peripheral blood. This rearrangement joins TRBV5-1 to TRBJ2-2, with D maybe TRBD2 (5 bases). This receptor was identified in a human donor in a cohort sampled during active COVID-19. This CDR3 reads CASYPGGGLNGELFF. The DNA for the CDR3 is TGCGCCAGCTACCCTGGCGGTGGACTGAACGGGGAGCTGTTTTTT.